The clone carrying this T cell receptor (beta chain) came up a few times. What it binds is unknown. To make TCR beta libraries, researchers used iRepertoire HTBI primers and Arm-PCR of CDR3 regions. In the authors' methods: Across all samples, roughly 60 TRBV segments and 11 to 15 TRBJ segments were identified. TCRdb recomputed calls from the multiplex PCR reads with MiXCR, one row per CDR3 protein. The V and J calls, along with clone size, are taken from TCRdb and not from the paper's own processing. The sample has 350,000 to 450,000 distinct CDR3 sequences, approximately 25% seen once. The sample originates from a study of regulatory T cells in long-lasting Graves disease. The length of the CDR3 is 13 residues. Trimming took 8 bases from V and 6 from J, leaving 20 bases between them. In germline, CDR1 is DFQATT, CDR2 SNEGSKA (reference sequence). As for time point: persistent/refractory GD, antithyroid drugs over 5 years with positive TRAb. RNA from PBMCs was the source of the TCR library.

Study-level results: Peripheral blood, not thyroid tissue, was the sole material studied.

The chain couples TRBV20-1 to TRBJ2-7, with D tentatively TRBD2 (6 bases). Specimen: peripheral blood mononuclear cells (PBMCs), collected when the disease was refractory, from a patient treated with antithyroid drugs. The receptor comes from a woman between 35 and 50 years old with Graves disease. DNA of the CDR3: TGCAGTTCAAGGGACTCCCCAGGCAGCGAGCAGTACTTC. Its translation is CSSRDSPGSEQYF.